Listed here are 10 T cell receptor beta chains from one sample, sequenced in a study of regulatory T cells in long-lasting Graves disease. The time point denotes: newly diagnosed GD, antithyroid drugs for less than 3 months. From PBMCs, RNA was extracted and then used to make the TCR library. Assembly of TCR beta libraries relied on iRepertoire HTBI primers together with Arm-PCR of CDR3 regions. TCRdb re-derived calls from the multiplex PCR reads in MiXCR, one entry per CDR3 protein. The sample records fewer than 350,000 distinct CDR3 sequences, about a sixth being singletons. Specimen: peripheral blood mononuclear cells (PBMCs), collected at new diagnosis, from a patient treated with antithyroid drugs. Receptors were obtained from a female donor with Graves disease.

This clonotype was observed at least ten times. The CDR3 loop reads CASSPPGGRSNQPQHF. The DNA of the CDR3 is TGTGCCAGCTCACCACCGGGAGGACGTAGCAATCAGCCCCAGCATTTT. J is TRBJ1-5 and V is TRBV18; the D is unclear. The CDR3 spans 16 residues. Germline values: CDR1 KGHSH, CDR2 LQKENI. V lost 0 bases, J lost 0 bases, and 9 bases lay in between.

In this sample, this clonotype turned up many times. The CDR3 region is CASSKGRSYEQYF. The DNA for the CDR3 is TGTGCCAGCAGCAAGGGACGGTCCTACGAGCAGTACTTC. V is TRBV3-1 and J is TRBJ2-7, with D possibly called TRBD1 or TRBD2 (5 bases each). The CDR3 consists of 13 residues. V was cut by 5 bases and J by 1 base, with 9 bases left in between. CDR1 is LGHDT and CDR2 is YNNKEL in the germline V gene (reference sequence).

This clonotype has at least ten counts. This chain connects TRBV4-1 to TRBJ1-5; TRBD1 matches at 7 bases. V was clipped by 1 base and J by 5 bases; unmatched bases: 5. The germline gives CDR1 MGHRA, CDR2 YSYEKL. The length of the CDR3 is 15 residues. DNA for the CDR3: TGCGCCAGCAGCCAAGTACAGGGGCAAGATCAGCCCCAGCATTTT. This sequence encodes CASSQVQGQDQPQHF.

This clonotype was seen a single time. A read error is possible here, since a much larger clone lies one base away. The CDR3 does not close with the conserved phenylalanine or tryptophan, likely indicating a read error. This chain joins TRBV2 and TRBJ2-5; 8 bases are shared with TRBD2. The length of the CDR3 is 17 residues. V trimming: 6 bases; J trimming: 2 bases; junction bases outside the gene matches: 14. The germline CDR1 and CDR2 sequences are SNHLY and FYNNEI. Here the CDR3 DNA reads TGTGCCAGCAGCACCCCAGCGGGAGAATTGAGGCAAGAGACCCAGTACTGC. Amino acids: CASSTPAGELRQETQYC.

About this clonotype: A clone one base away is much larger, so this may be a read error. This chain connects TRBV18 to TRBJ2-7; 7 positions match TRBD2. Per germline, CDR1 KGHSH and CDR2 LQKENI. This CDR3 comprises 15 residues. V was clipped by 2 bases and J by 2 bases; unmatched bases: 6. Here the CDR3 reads CASSPGRGSPYEQYF. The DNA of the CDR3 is TGTGCCAGCTCACCAGGGCGCGGGAGTCCCTACGAGCAGTACTTC.

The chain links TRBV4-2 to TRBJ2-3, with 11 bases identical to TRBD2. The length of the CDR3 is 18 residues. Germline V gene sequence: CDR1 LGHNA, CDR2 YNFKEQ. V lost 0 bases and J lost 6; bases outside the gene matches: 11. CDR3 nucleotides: TGTGCCAGCAGCCAAGATCCTGCTAGCGGGAGGAGAGTCGATACGCAGTATTTT. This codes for CASSQDPASGRRVDTQYF.

The CDR3 DNA reads TGTGCCAGCAGCTCTCACGGGTATCAGCCCCAGCATTTT. Residues: CASSSHGYQPQHF. The chain links TRBV6-2 or TRBV6-3 to TRBJ1-5; D remains unclear. V was pared by 6 bases and J by 5 bases, with 11 bases between. The germline CDR1 and CDR2 sequences are MNHEY and SVGEGT. The CDR3 runs 13 residues.

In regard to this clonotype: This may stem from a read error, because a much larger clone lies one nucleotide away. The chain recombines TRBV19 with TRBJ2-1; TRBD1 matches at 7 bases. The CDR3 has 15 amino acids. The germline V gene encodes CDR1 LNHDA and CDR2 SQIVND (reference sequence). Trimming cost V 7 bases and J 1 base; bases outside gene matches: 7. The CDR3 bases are TGTGCCAGTAAGTACAGGGGCGAATCCTACAATGAGCAGTTCTTC. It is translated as CASKYRGESYNEQFF.

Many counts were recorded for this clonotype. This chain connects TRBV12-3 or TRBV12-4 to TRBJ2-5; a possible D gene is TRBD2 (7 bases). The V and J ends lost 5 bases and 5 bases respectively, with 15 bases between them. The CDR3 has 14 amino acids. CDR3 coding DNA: TGTGCCAGCAGTCGGTCGGGGGGCGCGGAGACCCAGTACTTC. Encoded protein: CASSRSGGAETQYF.

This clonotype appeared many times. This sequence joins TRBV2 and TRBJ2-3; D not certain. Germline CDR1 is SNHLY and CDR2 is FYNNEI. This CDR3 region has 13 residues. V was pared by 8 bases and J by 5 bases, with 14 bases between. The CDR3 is CASAKDSGDTQYF. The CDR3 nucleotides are TGTGCCAGCGCCAAAGACTCCGGAGATACGCAGTATTTT.